These 24 T cell receptor beta chains originate from one sample sequenced in a study of control samples from healthy donors and cancer patients. The assay was immunoSEQ multiplex PCR, and TCRdb's table has in-frame clones only and misses some. The sample shows around 110,000 clones, around 91% of them seen only once. What was sequenced was PBMCs. All receptors come from a woman aged 50 to 65 with colorectal cancer.

The rearrangement joins TRBV18 to TRBJ1-4; weak D call: TRBD1 (6 bases). Trimming removed 3 bases from V and 5 bases from J, with 7 bases in between. Per the germline V gene, CDR1 is KGHSH and CDR2 is LQKENI. The CDR3 spans 13 residues. The CDR3 region has the DNA TGTGCCAGCTCACCGGACAGAAATGAAAAACTGTTTTTT. It yields the protein CASSPDRNEKLFF.

Turning to this clone: The same CDR3 is also encoded by other DNA sequences in this sample. The CDR3 here is CASRSDRVPGNTIYF. The CDR3 coding sequence is TGTGCCAGCAGGTCAGACAGGGTCCCCGGAAACACCATATATTTT. This rearrangement joins TRBV28 to TRBJ1-3; the match to TRBD1 covers 7 bases. This CDR3 comprises 15 residues. Trimming at V came to 6 bases and at J to 4 bases, leaving 9 bases not matched to a gene. CDR1 is MDHEN, CDR2 SYDVKM, per germline.

The genes are TRBV6-5 and TRBJ2-3; 9 nucleotides line up with TRBD1. The germline V gene has CDR1 MNHEY and CDR2 SVGAGI. V shed 6 bases and J 5 bases; nucleotides not matched to a gene: 6. There are 14 residues in the CDR3. The DNA for the CDR3 is TGTGCCAGCAGGGGGACAGGGAGGGGAGATACGCAGTATTTT. Encoded protein: CASRGTGRGDTQYF.

The rearrangement links TRBV7-9 to TRBJ2-3; TRBD1 or TRBD2 may be the D gene (6 bases each). CDR3 length: 19 residues. Germline lookup yields CDR1 SEHNR and CDR2 FQNEAQ (reference sequence). V was cut by 1 base and J by 4 bases, with 24 bases left in between. As DNA, the CDR3 is TGTGCCAGCAGCTTAGTGTCCCGCGGGACAACTATAAGTCCAGATACGCAGTATTTT. Translation: CASSLVSRGTTISPDTQYF.

The rearrangement joins TRBV7-9 to TRBJ2-1; 10 nucleotides match TRBD2. With 2 bases clipped from V and 4 bases from J, the junction kept 2 bases outside the gene matches. CDR3 length: 15 residues. Germline V CDR1 and CDR2: SEHNR, FQNEAQ (reference sequence). The CDR3 DNA reads as TGTGCCAGCAGCTTACCTAGCGGGGGATACAATGAGCAGTTCTTC. It is translated as CASSLPSGGYNEQFF.

This clone was recorded only once. The chain employs TRBV27 and TRBJ2-4, with a possible D match to TRBD1 (5 bases). Deletions cut 1 base from V and 0 bases from J, with 10 bases between. Germline assignment: CDR1 MNHEY and CDR2 SMNVEV (reference sequence). There are 16 residues in the CDR3. CDR3 nucleotides: TGTGCCAGCAGTTTATACGCAGGGATAGCCAAAAACATTCAGTACTTC. It specifies CASSLYAGIAKNIQYF.

This sequence joins TRBV6-1 and TRBJ1-2, with 7 bases fitting TRBD1. Unmatched junction bases numbered 7, after V lost 1 base and J lost 8 bases. CDR1 MNHNS and CDR2 SASEGT come from the germline V gene. The CDR3 length is 14 residues. This chain's CDR3 is CASSEGQGWEGYTF. The CDR3 nucleotides are TGTGCCAGCAGTGAAGGACAGGGCTGGGAAGGCTACACCTTC.

The CDR3 bases are TGCGCCAGCAGCTTGGGACAGGGTATCTACGAGCAGTACTTC. This translates into CASSLGQGIYEQYF. V gene TRBV5-1 combines with J gene TRBJ2-7; 7 positions match TRBD1. The trim removed 0 bases at V and 3 bases at J, leaving 3 bases unmatched. The length of the CDR3 is 14 residues. CDR1 and CDR2 from the germline V gene are SGHRS and YFSETQ.

The V call is TRBV10-3, the J call TRBJ2-2, with TRBD1 matching over 7 bases. The trim removed 6 bases at V and 7 bases at J, leaving 8 bases unmatched. The germline CDR1 and CDR2 sequences are ENHRY and SYGVKD. The CDR3 extends over 14 amino acids. The chain's CDR3 is CAIRVTGEGGELFF. The DNA for the CDR3 is TGTGCCATCAGGGTAACAGGGGAAGGCGGGGAGCTGTTTTTT.

The V and J genes are TRBV9 and TRBJ1-2, with D perhaps TRBD1 (5 bases). Germline V gene data show CDR1 as SGDLS and CDR2 as YYNGEE. The CDR3 loop spans 16 amino acids. Trimming left V 0 bases short and J 6 bases short, with 18 bases between. CDR3 residues: CASSVGPREGRHGYTF. CDR3 in DNA: TGTGCCAGCAGCGTAGGTCCGCGGGAGGGGAGACATGGCTACACCTTC.

The V and J genes are TRBV27 and TRBJ2-5; 7 bases align to TRBD1. The CDR3 runs 14 residues. CDR1 and CDR2 from the germline V gene are MNHEY and SMNVEV (reference sequence). Trimming took 3 bases from V and 3 from J; bases not matched to a gene: 4. CDR3 nucleotides: TGTGCCAGCAGTTTCATAGGGGGCGAAGAGACCCAGTACTTC. Amino acid sequence: CASSFIGGEETQYF.

This clone was seen more than once but under ten times. The rearrangement uses TRBV5-4 and TRBJ1-2; D may be TRBD1 (6 bases). Trimming removed 4 bases from V and 6 bases from J, with 19 bases in between. The CDR3 has 15 residues. The germline gives CDR1 SGHNT, CDR2 YYREEE (reference sequence). The CDR3 coding sequence is TGTGCCAGCAGCCGCGACCCCGCGGCAGGGGATGGCTACACCTTC. The encoded protein is CASSRDPAAGDGYTF.

The chain combines TRBV27 with TRBJ2-6; TRBD1 is a possible D gene (6 bases). Deletions cut 5 bases from V and 1 base from J, with 12 bases between. There are 16 residues in the CDR3. The germline V gene encodes CDR1 MNHEY and CDR2 SMNVEV (reference sequence). CDR3 loop: CASSAGAGSGANVLTF. The CDR3 DNA follows: TGTGCCAGCAGTGCAGGGGCAGGATCTGGGGCCAACGTCCTGACTTTC.

The chain has TRBV7-3 and TRBJ1-6; D possibly corresponds to TRBD1 (5 bases). Germline CDR1 SGHTA, CDR2 FQGTGA. Deletions cut 5 bases from V and 5 bases from J, with 13 bases between. This CDR3 comprises 15 residues. The CDR3 DNA is TGTGCCAGCAGCCCCGAGGGACTGAATAATTCACCCCTCCACTTT. Protein: CASSPEGLNNSPLHF.

The chain carries TRBV19 and TRBJ2-5, with D unclear. The CDR3 has 14 residues. The V and J ends lost 7 bases and 5 bases respectively, with 17 bases between them. Germline CDR1 is LNHDA and CDR2 is SQIVND (reference sequence). CDR3: CASMGRGTGETQYF. CDR3 DNA sequence: TGTGCCAGTATGGGAAGAGGAACCGGGGAGACCCAGTACTTC.

The chain carries TRBV28 and TRBJ2-1; 11 nucleotides align to TRBD1. Looked up from germline, CDR1 is MDHEN and CDR2 is SYDVKM. This CDR3 is built from 16 residues. V trimming: 5 bases; J trimming: 4 bases; junction bases outside the gene matches: 7. CDR3 in amino acids: CASSTLGDRGYNEQFF. The CDR3 nucleotides read TGTGCCAGCAGTACCCTGGGGGACAGGGGGTACAATGAGCAGTTCTTC.

This rearrangement joins TRBV27 to TRBJ1-6, with D possibly being TRBD1 (5 bases). Trimming took off 3 bases at V and 4 bases at J, with 10 bases between the two ends. CDR3 length: 15 residues. Germline-derived CDR1 and CDR2 are MNHEY and SMNVEV (reference sequence). CDR3 loop: CASSFSGAYNSPLHF. DNA for the CDR3: TGTGCCAGCAGTTTTTCTGGGGCATATAATTCACCCCTCCACTTT.

This clone was seen just once. This sequence joins TRBV4-1 and TRBJ1-1; D is perhaps TRBD1 (6 bases). CDR3 length: 15 residues. The V end was cut by 4 bases, the J end by 2 bases, with 14 bases between. The germline gives CDR1 MGHRA, CDR2 YSYEKL. CDR3 sequence reads: CASSPGVGGNTEAFF. In nucleotides, the CDR3 is TGCGCCAGCAGCCCCGGTGTAGGGGGAAACACTGAAGCTTTCTTT.

This clone was recorded once. The chain links TRBV7-6 to TRBJ2-6, with D maybe TRBD1 (6 bases). Germline CDR1 reads SGHVS; CDR2 reads FNYEAQ. V was shortened by 2 bases and J by 0 bases, with 14 bases between the two germline ends. The CDR3 runs to 18 residues. CDR3 region: CASSLRGGGNSGANVLTF. The CDR3 DNA is TGTGCCAGCAGCTTAAGAGGGGGTGGCAACTCTGGGGCCAACGTCCTGACTTTC.

The chain links TRBV5-1 to TRBJ2-5; 9 bases agree with TRBD2. Germline CDR1 and CDR2: SGHRS and YFSETQ. There are 14 residues in the CDR3. Germline trimming cut 2 bases from V and 5 bases from J; bases unmatched to any gene: 4. CDR3 protein: CASSLGLATETQYF. DNA of the CDR3: TGCGCCAGCAGCTTAGGACTAGCGACGGAGACCCAGTACTTC.

This clone was found once. J is TRBJ1-2 and V is TRBV27; possible D gene TRBD1, 5 bases. The CDR3 loop spans 15 amino acids. Germline V lookup: CDR1 MNHEY, CDR2 SMNVEV (reference sequence). Between the trimmed V and J ends, which lost 1 base and 2 bases, there was a span of 11 bases. The CDR3 is CASSLFGRANYGYTF. The CDR3 nucleotides are TGTGCCAGCAGTTTATTCGGCAGGGCAAACTATGGCTACACCTTC.

This CDR3 is CASSPPLRQSNEKLFF. In DNA form, the CDR3 reads TGTGCCAGCAGCCCACCCCTAAGACAGAGTAATGAAAAACTGTTTTTT. V usage is TRBV7-6 and J usage is TRBJ1-4, with a possible D match to TRBD1 (5 bases). Germline V gene data show CDR1 as SGHVS and CDR2 as FNYEAQ. This CDR3 region has 16 residues. V lost 5 bases, J lost 4 bases, and 17 bases lay in between. Together with reference TRBV7-6 and TRBJ1-4, the CDR3 gives the full variable domain: GAGVSQSPRYKVTKRGQDVALRCDPISGHVSLYWYRQALGQGPEFLTYFNYEAQQDKSGLPNDRFSAERPEGSISTLTIQRTEQRDSAMYRCASSPPLRQSNEKLFFGSGTQLSVL.

This chain connects TRBV18 to TRBJ1-1, with TRBD1 identical over 7 bases. The CDR3 runs to 15 residues. Trimming took 5 bases from V and 0 from J; bases not matched to a gene: 6. Germline V gene sequence: CDR1 KGHSH, CDR2 LQKENI. The DNA for the CDR3 is TGTGCCAGCTCAAGAGACAGGGAAATGAACACTGAAGCTTTCTTT. Translated, it gives CASSRDREMNTEAFF.

The chain links TRBV9 to TRBJ2-1; 10 positions match TRBD2. Unmatched junction bases numbered 10, after V lost 3 bases and J lost 4 bases. CDR3 size: 17 residues. CDR1 and CDR2 from the germline V gene are SGDLS and YYNGEE. CDR3 in amino acids: CASSDDRTSGTYNEQFF. DNA of the CDR3: TGTGCCAGCAGCGATGACCGTACTAGCGGGACATACAATGAGCAGTTCTTC.